The source of this T cell receptor (beta chain) is a study of T cells in Graves' hyperthyroidism and ophthalmopathy. The study's findings and limits: From stable hyperthyroidism, ophthalmopathy was set apart by a 13 V-J model.

This CDR3 spans 17 amino acids. Germline CDR1 is KGHSH and CDR2 is LQKENI. V shed 3 bases and J 0 bases; nucleotides not matched to a gene: 8. TCR beta CDR3 regions were amplified from RNA transcripts. The TCR CDR3 was amplified in a first-round RT-PCR using the HTBI primer set. TCRdb reanalysed the multiplex PCR reads using MiXCR and keeps one entry per CDR3 protein. The repertoire consists of a few hundred thousand distinct CDR3 sequences, with approximately 14% occurring once and the leading ten covering roughly a quarter. The hyperthyroidism was newly diagnosed and had lasted under 2 months; the patients were aged 18 to 65. Patients were excluded for uncontrolled infection, other autoimmune disease, pregnancy or lactation. At least ten counts were recorded for this clonotype. What it binds is not known.

The V call is TRBV18, the J call TRBJ1-1, with 9 bases aligning to TRBD1. This sequence was found in a woman aged 18-35 years with Graves' hyperthyroidism that later progressed to Graves' ophthalmopathy. Sequenced material: blood. The CDR3 sequence: CASSPSGTGILNTEAFF. The CDR3 nucleotides are TGTGCCAGCTCACCTTCCGGGACAGGGATCCTGAACACTGAAGCTTTCTTT.